The 30 T cell receptor beta chains below all came from one sample that was sequenced in a study of identical twins. TCRdb passed the 5' RACE reads through MiXCR, listing each CDR3 protein once. The sample has about 210,000 distinct CDR3 sequences; about a tenth are singletons. Material: memory (CD45RO+) T cells sorted from blood. The receptor source for this set is a woman in her late teens or twenties in good health.

This clonotype was counted at least ten times. V is TRBV12-3 or TRBV12-4 and J is TRBJ2-5; D might be TRBD1 or TRBD2, each matching 5 bases. This CDR3 spans 14 amino acids. Trimming stripped 6 bases from V and 9 bases from J, with 20 bases between. The CDR3 spells CASSYGATLGSQYF. CDR3 nucleotide sequence: TGTGCCAGCAGCTACGGGGCCACCCTAGGGTCCCAGTACTTC.

This clonotype has at least ten counts. Here the CDR3 reads CSAKRGLRGYTF. CDR3 coding DNA: TGCAGTGCTAAAAGGGGGCTAAGGGGCTACACCTTC. V gene TRBV20-1 combines with J gene TRBJ1-2; 7 bases fit TRBD1. From germline, CDR1 is DFQATT and CDR2 SNEGSKA (reference sequence). Losses at the gene ends were 4 bases for V and 8 bases for J; bases not matched to a gene: 7. CDR3 length equals 12 residues.

This clonotype occurred many times. The rearrangement links TRBV12-3 or TRBV12-4 to TRBJ1-3; no reliable D call. The CDR3 is 15 residues long. V shed 3 bases and J shed 0 bases, with 9 bases lying between them. The CDR3 DNA is TGTGCCAGCAGTTTGGGAGGAACCTCTGGAAACACCATATATTTT. This codes for CASSLGGTSGNTIYF.

The chain is built from TRBV27 and TRBJ2-7; possibly TRBD1 or TRBD2 for D (5 bases each). The CDR3 sequence is 15 residues long. The V and J ends lost 8 bases and 2 bases respectively, with 19 bases between them. Germline V gene data show CDR1 as MNHEY and CDR2 as SMNVEV (reference sequence). The CDR3 DNA follows: TGTGCCAGCTCTCCAACCGGGACCGTCCCCTACGAGCAGTACTTC. Protein product: CASSPTGTVPYEQYF.

There are many counts of this clonotype. This chain connects TRBV2 to TRBJ2-3, with a possible D match to TRBD1 (5 bases). This CDR3 spans 13 amino acids. The V and J ends lost 4 bases and 5 bases respectively, with 10 bases between them. Germline lookup yields CDR1 SNHLY and CDR2 FYNNEI. In DNA, the CDR3 is TGTGCCAGCAGTGGAGACAGAGGAGATACGCAGTATTTT. Amino acid sequence: CASSGDRGDTQYF.

The chain employs TRBV6-5 and TRBJ1-1; TRBD1 matches 8 bases. In germline, CDR1 is MNHEY, CDR2 SVGAGI. The trim removed 0 bases at V and 5 bases at J, leaving 8 bases unmatched. The CDR3 contains 16 residues. CDR3 protein: CASSYSGQALGTEAFF. CDR3 bases: TGTGCCAGCAGTTACTCGGGACAGGCCCTAGGGACTGAAGCTTTCTTT.

This clonotype was observed a handful of times. The CDR3 reads CATHQDYPEAFF. CDR3 nucleotides: TGCGCCACCCATCAGGACTATCCTGAAGCTTTCTTT. The chain carries TRBV5-1 and TRBJ1-1, with no clear D. In germline, CDR1 is SGHRS, CDR2 YFSETQ. This CDR3 spans 12 amino acids. Trimming removed 9 bases from V and 6 bases from J, with 15 bases in between.

The chain has TRBV20-1 and TRBJ2-7, with a weak D call TRBD2 (5 bases). Germline loops: CDR1 DFQATT, CDR2 SNEGSKA (reference sequence). Trimming cost V 3 bases and J 3 bases, with 12 bases left between them. The CDR3 consists of 13 residues. The CDR3 here is CSASKGRDYEQYF. CDR3 nucleotide sequence: TGCAGTGCTAGTAAGGGCCGGGACTACGAGCAGTACTTC.

CDR3 sequence reads: CASSERHTNTGELFF. As DNA, the CDR3 is TGTGCCAGCAGTGAACGACATACGAACACCGGGGAGCTGTTTTTT. The chain recombines TRBV2 with TRBJ2-2; D is unclear. V lost 2 bases and J lost 0, with 7 bases in between. Germline CDR1 is SNHLY and CDR2 is FYNNEI. The CDR3 loop spans 15 amino acids.

This clonotype was counted many times. This sequence joins TRBV10-3 and TRBJ2-1; 9 nucleotides agree with TRBD2. The germline V gene encodes CDR1 ENHRY and CDR2 SYGVKD. V gave up 9 bases and J gave up 4 bases; unmatched junction bases: 16. This CDR3 has 17 residues. The CDR3 is CAITSHYPAGGYNEQFF. CDR3 bases: TGTGCCATAACCTCCCACTATCCAGCGGGAGGATACAATGAGCAGTTCTTC.

V and J are TRBV3-1 and TRBJ2-7, with 11 positions matching TRBD2. With V trimmed by 6 bases and J by 3 bases, 7 bases remained unmatched. Germline V gene lookup returns CDR1 LGHDT and CDR2 YNNKEL (reference sequence). The CDR3 contains 15 residues. The CDR3 DNA reads as TGTGCCAGCAGTAAGAGGACTAGCGGGTACTACGAGCAGTACTTC. Translated: CASSKRTSGYYEQYF.

This chain uses TRBV10-3 with TRBJ2-1; D ambiguous. CDR3 length: 16 residues. V lost 6 bases, J lost 0 bases, and 15 bases lay in between. From germline, CDR1 is ENHRY and CDR2 SYGVKD. The CDR3: CAIRPTLVSSYNEQFF. The CDR3 bases are TGTGCCATCAGGCCCACCCTAGTGAGCTCCTACAATGAGCAGTTCTTC.

The table lists this clonotype with a few counts. CDR3 coding DNA: TGTGCCAGCAGCGGGCGGGCCAAAAACATTCAGTACTTC. It specifies CASSGRAKNIQYF. The chain employs TRBV12-3 or TRBV12-4 and TRBJ2-4; D gene unclear. CDR3 length: 13 amino acids. V was shortened by 6 bases and J by 1 base, with 7 bases between the two germline ends.

V usage is TRBV6-1 and J usage is TRBJ2-3, with a possible D match to TRBD2 (7 bases). The CDR3 is 14 residues long. V was shortened by 6 bases and J by 3 bases, with 13 bases between the two germline ends. Per germline, CDR1 MNHNS and CDR2 SASEGT. The CDR3 spells CASRKRGGTDTQYF. The CDR3 coding sequence is TGTGCCAGCAGGAAGAGGGGGGGGACAGATACGCAGTATTTT.

This sequence joins TRBV20-1 and TRBJ2-7; unclear D gene. This CDR3 is built from 15 residues. The germline CDR1 and CDR2 sequences are DFQATT and SNEGSKA (reference sequence). Trimming cost V 0 bases and J 0 bases, with 12 bases left between them. The chain's CDR3 is CSARDMAVSSYEQYF. CDR3 DNA sequence: TGCAGTGCTAGAGATATGGCCGTCAGCTCCTACGAGCAGTACTTC.

The table lists this clonotype with many counts. The V and J genes are TRBV12-3 or TRBV12-4 and TRBJ2-7; TRBD1 agrees at 7 bases. The V segment lost 6 bases and the J segment 2 bases; nucleotides outside the gene matches: 10. The CDR3 is 15 residues long. The CDR3 coding sequence is TGTGCCAGCAGCAAAGACCGGGACAGCCCCTACGAGCAGTACTTC. The encoded protein is CASSKDRDSPYEQYF.

This chain links TRBV12-3 or TRBV12-4 with TRBJ1-1; no definite D call. The CDR3 consists of 16 residues. The V and J ends lost 3 bases and 4 bases respectively, with 18 bases between them. In DNA, the CDR3 is TGTGCCAGCAGTTTGCTCCAGTTATGGAAGAGCACTGAAGCTTTCTTT. Translating gives CASSLLQLWKSTEAFF.

This clonotype was seen many times. The V call is TRBV10-3, the J call TRBJ2-3; a weak D match, TRBD1 (6 bases). Looked up from germline, CDR1 is ENHRY and CDR2 is SYGVKD. There are 15 residues in the CDR3. Between the trimmed V and J ends, which lost 0 bases and 2 bases, there was a span of 9 bases. The CDR3 bases are TGTGCCATCAGTGAGTCCCAGGGGACCACAGATACGCAGTATTTT. It specifies CAISESQGTTDTQYF.

This clonotype was found many times. V and J are TRBV12-3 or TRBV12-4 and TRBJ2-1; no firm D call. Trimming took 4 bases from V and 0 from J, leaving 7 bases between them. This CDR3 comprises 14 residues. The CDR3 here is CASSYGSSYNEQFF. The CDR3 nucleotides read TGTGCCAGCAGTTACGGAAGCTCCTACAATGAGCAGTTCTTC.

This clonotype was seen more than once but under ten times. The chain has TRBV4-1 and TRBJ2-7; D may match TRBD1 or TRBD2 (6 bases each). Trimming took 1 base from V and 4 from J, leaving 17 bases between them. Germline assignment: CDR1 MGHRA and CDR2 YSYEKL. The CDR3 has 16 residues. CDR3 coding DNA: TGCGCCAGCAGCCAAGGTCCGGGGGCTTTAGGATACGAGCAGTACTTC. As protein: CASSQGPGALGYEQYF.

There are many counts of this clonotype. At one end the junction does not follow the germline gene, possibly because of a read error. This chain connects TRBV7-7 to TRBJ2-1; TRBD2 agrees at 10 bases. Germline loops: CDR1 SSHAT, CDR2 FNYEAQ (reference sequence). The CDR3 length is 17 residues. CDR3 nucleotide sequence: TGTGCTAGCAGCCCCCGATCCGGGACTAGCGCCTACAATGAGCAGTTCTTC. Protein: CASSPRSGTSAYNEQFF.

A few counts support this clonotype. The chain employs TRBV29-1 and TRBJ2-1, with TRBD2 as a possible D gene (6 bases). The CDR3 contains 10 residues. CDR1 and CDR2 from the germline V gene are SQVTM and ANQGSEA. Trimming cost V 7 bases and J 13 bases, with 14 bases left between them. CDR3 region: CSGGDAPQFF. The CDR3 bases are TGCAGCGGGGGGGACGCCCCTCAGTTCTTC.

This clonotype was picked up many times. V and J are TRBV7-2 and TRBJ2-3; unclear D gene. This CDR3 contains 13 residues. Trimming pared 5 bases from V and 6 bases from J, leaving 12 bases between. CDR1 and CDR2 (germline): SGHTA, FQGNSA. The CDR3 DNA reads as TGTGCCAGCAGCGGAAGGCCCAAGGATACGCAGTATTTT. Protein: CASSGRPKDTQYF.

The chain uses TRBV12-3 or TRBV12-4 and TRBJ2-7, with 8 bases that match TRBD1. V lost 5 bases, J lost 4 bases, and 4 bases stayed unmatched. This CDR3 is 13 amino acids long. CDR3 in DNA: TGTGCCAGCAGTGACAGGGGTCGGTACGAGCAGTACTTC. Protein: CASSDRGRYEQYF.

This chain joins TRBV10-3 and TRBJ2-7; tentative D call: TRBD1 (5 bases). Germline values: CDR1 ENHRY, CDR2 SYGVKD. V was shortened by 4 bases and J by 0 bases, with 7 bases between the two germline ends. CDR3 length: 13 residues. The CDR3 protein is CAISGTSSYEQYF. The CDR3 region has the DNA TGTGCCATCAGTGGGACAAGCTCCTACGAGCAGTACTTC.

This clonotype was seen many times. V gene TRBV7-9 combines with J gene TRBJ2-7; D is perhaps TRBD2 (5 bases). V was clipped by 4 bases and J by 4 bases, with 11 bases between them. The CDR3 length is 13 residues. Germline V gene sequence: CDR1 SEHNR, CDR2 FQNEAQ (reference sequence). The CDR3 coding sequence is TGTGCCAGCAGCTCCGACTACATTTACGAGCAGTACTTC. It codes for CASSSDYIYEQYF.

This clonotype was found many times. This sequence joins TRBV24-1 and TRBJ1-5; D gene uncertain. The CDR3 has 14 amino acids. V dropped 4 bases and J dropped 0 bases, with 6 bases sitting between them. Germline V gene sequence: CDR1 KGHDR, CDR2 SFDVKD. The CDR3 sequence: CATSDRFSNQPQHF. CDR3 nucleotide sequence: TGTGCCACCAGTGACCGATTTAGCAATCAGCCCCAGCATTTT.

This clonotype has more than one count but fewer than ten. This rearrangement joins TRBV5-1 to TRBJ2-1; weak D call: TRBD2 (6 bases). Between the trimmed V and J ends, which lost 0 bases and 6 bases, there was a span of 13 bases. This CDR3 is built from 15 residues. CDR1 and CDR2 (germline): SGHRS, YFSETQ. The DNA of the CDR3 is TGCGCCAGCAGCTTGGGGCTAGCGAGGTCCAATGAGCAGTTCTTC. Protein sequence: CASSLGLARSNEQFF. The entire variable domain, with the rest obtained from reference TRBV5-1 and TRBJ2-1, is as follows: KAGVTQTPRYLIKTRGQQVTLSCSPISGHRSVSWYQQTPGQGLQFLFEYFSETQRNKGNFPGRFSGRQFSNSRSEMNVSTLELGDSALYLCASSLGLARSNEQFFGPGTRLTVL.

Only a few counts were recorded for this clonotype. The V gene is TRBV20-1, the J gene TRBJ2-7, with 11 positions matching TRBD1. The CDR3 is 15 residues long. V was clipped by 1 base and J by 3 bases; unmatched bases: 5. From germline, CDR1 is DFQATT and CDR2 SNEGSKA (reference sequence). CDR3 region: CSARAPGQGVYEQYF. In nucleotides, the CDR3 is TGCAGTGCTAGAGCTCCGGGACAGGGGGTCTACGAGCAGTACTTC.

The chain links TRBV2 to TRBJ1-6, with no clear D. With 1 base removed from V and 7 bases from J, the gap between germline ends came to 11 bases. The CDR3 is 15 residues long. Germline V gene sequence: CDR1 SNHLY, CDR2 FYNNEI. Here the CDR3 reads CASSEDHIQNSPLHF. The CDR3 nucleotides are TGTGCCAGCAGTGAAGATCACATACAGAATTCACCCCTCCACTTT.